Detailed here is one TCR beta chain. The antigen is unknown. The data are from a study of T cell responses to AZD1222 COVID-19 vaccine. General study results and limits: Without day 14 samples, only post-peak T cell repertoires were studied. White British donors predominated, females outnumbered males, and clonal diversity was possibly underestimated. Within unmutated variant regions lay the reported targets of nearly half of spike-specific TCRs. Along spike, vaccine-associated CD4 TCRs were found throughout, with dominance at 160-218 and 743-854.

The CDR3 sequence is 12 residues long. V shed 6 bases and J shed 5 bases, with 7 bases lying between them. The germline V gene encodes CDR1 MNHEY and CDR2 SVGAGI. Only in-frame clones appear in the TCRdb table, and some are missing; sequencing was by immunoSEQ multiplex PCR. The data contain 150,000 to 200,000 clones, around 87% of them singletons. The V and J genes are TRBV6-5 and TRBJ2-2; no definite D call. The receptor comes from an adult in good health. Source: peripheral blood, taken on day 0 of MenACWY control vaccination. In DNA form, the CDR3 reads TGTGCCAGCAGCCTAGGGACCGGGGAGCTGTTTTTT. Translating it yields CASSLGTGELFF.